These T cell receptor beta chains were read from a single sample in a study of siplizumab effects on memory and regulatory T cells. Assay used: immunoSEQ multiplex PCR; TCRdb lists only in-frame clones, some missing. This table has 110,000 or so clones, approximately 92% appearing once. Sequencing used non-Treg CD4+ T cells sorted from blood. Every receptor here comes from a human donor in good health. Each CDR3 is given with its conserved first and last residue. A D gene is named only where the DNA matches it firmly. The listing skips clone size in some rows; elsewhere it reads once, few, many or a size class.

NA | TRBJ1-6 | TRBD1 | TRBV5-6 | CASSFGALGQGTDSPLHF | TGTGCCAGCAGCTTTGGGGCTCTGGGACAGGGGACTGATTCACCCCTCCACTTT
NA | TRBJ2-7 | NA | TRBV11-2 | CASSALTGQLIYEQYF | TGTGCCAGCAGCGCCCTAACAGGACAGCTTATCTACGAGCAGTACTTC
NA | TRBJ1-2 | NA | TRBV19 | CASRSPGSSNYGYTF | TGTGCCAGTAGATCCCCCGGGAGCTCTAACTATGGCTACACCTTC
NA | TRBJ1-1 | NA | TRBV7-3 | CASSLMGTAEAFF | TGTGCCAGCAGCTTAATGGGGACGGCTGAAGCTTTCTTT
once | TRBJ2-6 | NA | TRBV10-3 | CAISGGLSGANVLTF | TGTGCCATCAGTGGGGGCCTATCTGGGGCCAACGTCCTGACTTTC
NA | TRBJ2-7 | NA | TRBV6-5 | CASSRTALYEQYF | TGTGCCAGCAGTCGGACTGCCCTCTACGAGCAGTACTTC
NA | TRBJ1-6 | NA | TRBV28 | CASSLPTARFSSYNSPLHF | TGTGCCAGCAGTTTACCCACAGCGCGATTTAGCTCCTATAATTCACCCCTCCACTTT
once | TRBJ1-1 | NA | TRBV11-3 | CASSKSASVNTEAFF | TGTGCCAGCAGCAAGTCGGCCTCAGTGAACACTGAAGCTTTCTTT
NA | TRBJ2-2 | NA | TRBV10-3 | CAISPDTGELFF | TGTGCCATCAGTCCTGACACCGGGGAGCTGTTTTTT
NA | TRBJ1-3 | NA | TRBV20-1 | CSASSGNTIYF | TGCAGTGCTTCGTCTGGAAACACCATATATTTT
NA | TRBJ1-1 | NA | TRBV27 | CASRDRNTEAFF | TGTGCCAGCAGGGACAGGAACACTGAAGCTTTCTTT
NA | TRBJ2-1 | TRBD1 | TRBV11-3 | CASSGTGVRNEQFF | TGTGCCAGCTCGGGGACAGGTGTACGCAATGAGCAGTTCTTC
NA | TRBJ1-6 | NA | TRBV7-9 | CASSLGSSDGSPLHF | TGTGCCAGCAGCTTAGGATCCTCCGACGGCTCACCCCTCCACTTT
once | TRBJ2-3 | NA | TRBV5-1 | CASSLGWSEDTQYF | TGCGCCAGCAGCTTAGGTTGGTCGGAGGATACGCAGTATTTT
NA | TRBJ2-7 | TRBD1 | TRBV7-9 | CASSLGTGGIYEQYF | TGTGCCAGCAGCCTCGGGACAGGGGGAATTTACGAGCAGTACTTC
NA | TRBJ2-3 | NA | TRBV11-3 | CASSFSDQDTQYF | TGTGCCAGCAGTTTCTCCGACCAAGATACGCAGTATTTT
NA | TRBJ1-3 | TRBD1 | TRBV11-2 | CASSGRQGISGNTIYF | TGTGCCAGCAGCGGGAGACAGGGCATCTCTGGAAACACCATATATTTT
NA | TRBJ2-3 | NA | TRBV28 | CASSIPRGGTDTQYF | TGTGCCAGCAGTATCCCGAGGGGAGGCACAGATACGCAGTATTTT
once | TRBJ2-3 | NA | TRBV5-4 | CASSLGGTGRPSTDTQYF | TGTGCCAGCAGCTTGGGGGGTACCGGGCGCCCAAGCACAGATACGCAGTATTTT
NA | TRBJ1-4 | NA | TRBV25-1 | CASSRGANEKLFF | TGTGCCAGCAGTCGGGGAGCTAATGAAAAACTGTTTTTT
NA | TRBJ1-5 | TRBD1 | TRBV30 | CAWTGQGGQPQHF | TGTGCCTGGACCGGACAGGGCGGCCAGCCCCAGCATTTT
NA | TRBJ2-7 | TRBD2 | TRBV7-2 | CASSLIAAGVKSYEQYF | TGTGCCAGCAGCTTAATTGCAGCGGGGGTAAAATCCTACGAGCAGTACTTC